Below, 24 T cell receptor beta chains from the same sample are listed, as sequenced in a study of blood T cell repertoires in COVID-19 (dated by TCRdb to 2018 to 2021). To prepare the library, the immunoSEQ multiplex PCR assay was applied. TCRdb stores this immuneACCESS table with in-frame sequences only. Part of the clones is absent; in the studies checked, under half of the shortfall reflects unresolved V genes, and no reason is known for the rest. This sample holds hundreds of thousands of clones; 85% to 90% were observed only once. The ten biggest clones cover 1.1% of the sample. The source material was PBMCs or T cells enriched from blood (not recorded which). The receptor source for this set is a man aged 25-45 years who had recovered from COVID-19.

V usage is TRBV20-1 and J usage is TRBJ2-1; 9 bases map to TRBD2. Germline CDR1 DFQATT, CDR2 SNEGSKA (reference sequence). The CDR3 covers 15 residues. V shed 3 bases, J shed 6 bases, and the junction held 9 bases outside the gene matches. CDR3 coding DNA: TGCAGTGCTAGTCAGGCGGGAGGGCCAGGCAATGAGCAGTTCTTC. Its translation is CSASQAGGPGNEQFF.

This clone was seen more than once but under ten times. This rearrangement joins TRBV9 to TRBJ2-2, with 12 bases matching TRBD2. V gave up 0 bases and J gave up 6 bases; unmatched junction bases: 3. The CDR3 is made up of 16 amino acids. Germline assignment: CDR1 SGDLS and CDR2 YYNGEE. This chain's CDR3 is CASSVASGRASGELFF. DNA of the CDR3: TGTGCCAGCAGCGTAGCTAGCGGGAGGGCCTCCGGGGAGCTGTTTTTT.

The chain employs TRBV15 and TRBJ2-1; 8 nucleotides align to TRBD1. Trimming took 4 bases from V and 8 from J; bases not matched to a gene: 7. CDR3 length: 14 residues. Per the germline V gene, CDR1 is LNHNV and CDR2 is YYDKDF (reference sequence). The CDR3 region is CATSTGQGRDEQFF. DNA of the CDR3: TGTGCCACCAGCACTGGACAGGGAAGAGATGAGCAGTTCTTC.

The chain recombines TRBV7-9 with TRBJ2-3; D possibly corresponds to TRBD2 (5 bases). From germline, CDR1 is SEHNR and CDR2 FQNEAQ (reference sequence). Trimming cost V 5 bases and J 0 bases, with 12 bases left between them. This CDR3 region has 15 residues. CDR3 loop: CASSDLSGSTDTQYF. The DNA of the CDR3 is TGTGCCAGCAGCGATCTCAGCGGCAGCACAGATACGCAGTATTTT.

This rearrangement joins TRBV29-1 to TRBJ2-1, with 14 bases lining up with TRBD2. Germline V gene sequence: CDR1 SQVTM, CDR2 ANQGSEA. The CDR3 totals 16 residues. V lost 1 base and J lost 4; bases outside the gene matches: 3. The CDR3 region is CSVEGTSGRPYNEQFF. The CDR3 nucleotides are TGCAGCGTTGAAGGGACTAGCGGGAGGCCTTACAATGAGCAGTTCTTC.

The chain recombines TRBV7-8 with TRBJ2-1; TRBD2 aligns across 14 bases. CDR3 size: 16 residues. V was clipped by 1 base and J by 5 bases; unmatched bases: 1. Germline CDR1 reads SGHVS; CDR2 reads FQNEAQ. The CDR3 protein is CASSLGLAGGHNEQFF. The CDR3 coding sequence is TGTGCCAGCAGCTTAGGACTAGCGGGAGGGCACAATGAGCAGTTCTTC.

This chain connects TRBV2 to TRBJ2-5; 8 bases are a match to TRBD2. CDR3 length: 15 residues. The germline gives CDR1 SNHLY, CDR2 FYNNEI. The V gene end was trimmed by 3 bases and the J gene end by 4 bases; junction bases not matched to a gene: 7. In DNA form, the CDR3 reads TGTGCCAGCAGTGAGTTCGAGCTAGCGGGAGAGACCCAGTACTTC. It encodes CASSEFELAGETQYF.

The chain joins TRBV28 to TRBJ2-1; no reliable D call. Per germline, CDR1 MDHEN and CDR2 SYDVKM. This CDR3 region has 13 residues. The V and J ends lost 3 bases and 8 bases respectively, with 11 bases between them. The CDR3 is CASSLIAPDEQFF. The CDR3 DNA follows: TGTGCCAGCAGTTTGATAGCTCCGGATGAGCAGTTCTTC.

The chain uses TRBV5-6 and TRBJ2-1; TRBD1 matches 8 bases. Germline trimming cut 5 bases from V and 6 bases from J; bases unmatched to any gene: 4. Germline CDR1 SGHDT, CDR2 YYEEEE. This CDR3 region has 13 residues. The CDR3 loop is CASSLTGGNEQFF. The CDR3 coding sequence is TGTGCCAGCAGTCTAACAGGGGGCAATGAGCAGTTCTTC.

V gene TRBV28 combines with J gene TRBJ2-2, with D perhaps TRBD2 (5 bases). Trimming took 6 bases from V and 3 from J, leaving 14 bases between them. Germline assignment: CDR1 MDHEN and CDR2 SYDVKM. This CDR3 has 15 residues. The CDR3 bases are TGTGCCAGCAGCCCCCAGGACTTTTACACCGGGGAGCTGTTTTTT. Translation: CASSPQDFYTGELFF.

The chain uses TRBV9 and TRBJ2-2; D gene ambiguous. The V end lost 0 bases, the J end lost 0 bases, and 9 bases lay between the germline ends. The CDR3 is 16 amino acids. Germline loops: CDR1 SGDLS, CDR2 YYNGEE. In DNA form, the CDR3 reads TGTGCCAGCAGCGTAGTTGCGCTCGCGAACACCGGGGAGCTGTTTTTT. It encodes CASSVVALANTGELFF.

V is TRBV28 and J is TRBJ1-1; D gene ambiguous. In germline, CDR1 is MDHEN, CDR2 SYDVKM. The CDR3 contains 11 residues. The germline V and J ends were trimmed by 7 bases and 7 bases, with 10 bases remaining between them. CDR3 residues: CASNLRSEAFF. The CDR3 DNA sequence: TGTGCCAGCAACCTCAGAAGTGAAGCTTTCTTT.

Here the CDR3 DNA reads TGTGCCAGCAGCGCGGGAGGGTCCGGGGAGCTGTTTTTT. This translates into CASSAGGSGELFF. This chain connects TRBV28 to TRBJ2-2; 9 positions match TRBD2. V shed 6 bases and J 6 bases; nucleotides not matched to a gene: 2. Germline V gene sequence: CDR1 MDHEN, CDR2 SYDVKM. CDR3 size: 13 residues.

This chain links TRBV28 with TRBJ2-2, with 8 bases fitting TRBD1. Germline values: CDR1 MDHEN, CDR2 SYDVKM. Unmatched junction bases numbered 10, after V lost 6 bases and J lost 4 bases. The CDR3 has 16 residues. The CDR3 is CASSILSGQGTGELFF. As DNA, the CDR3 is TGTGCCAGCAGCATACTCTCCGGACAGGGCACCGGGGAGCTGTTTTTT.

The chain has TRBV6-5 and TRBJ2-7, with 7 bases identical to TRBD2. With V trimmed by 2 bases and J by 4 bases, 8 bases remained unmatched. Per the germline V gene, CDR1 is MNHEY and CDR2 is SVGAGI. This CDR3 contains 15 residues. Here the CDR3 reads CASSYAASGMYEQYF. The CDR3 DNA is TGTGCCAGCAGTTACGCGGCTAGCGGTATGTACGAGCAGTACTTC.

Points on this clone: This same CDR3 is encoded by further DNA sequences in the sample. The gene calls are TRBV18 and TRBJ1-1, with D possibly being TRBD1 (6 bases). Germline V gene sequence: CDR1 KGHSH, CDR2 LQKENI. Between the trimmed V and J ends, which lost 3 bases and 0 bases, there was a span of 8 bases. The CDR3 totals 14 residues. CDR3 sequence (DNA): TGTGCCAGCTCACCCAGGGGTATGAACACTGAAGCTTTCTTT. It codes for CASSPRGMNTEAFF.

The J gene is TRBJ2-7, the V gene TRBV30, with D possibly being TRBD1 (6 bases). Germline lookup yields CDR1 GTSNPN and CDR2 SVGIG (reference sequence). Trimming cost V 2 bases and J 3 bases, with 20 bases left between them. The CDR3 totals 16 residues. DNA for the CDR3: TGTGCCTGGAGTCCTCCCCTACAGGGACCACACTACGAGCAGTACTTC. Protein sequence: CAWSPPLQGPHYEQYF.

V gene TRBV6-5 combines with J gene TRBJ1-1; D remains unclear. CDR3 length: 13 amino acids. V lost 6 bases to trimming and J lost 4 bases, with 12 bases between them. CDR1 is MNHEY, CDR2 SVGAGI, per germline. As DNA, the CDR3 is TGTGCCAGCAGCCTTAGTGGAGGCACTGAAGCTTTCTTT. Encoded protein: CASSLSGGTEAFF.

The chain has TRBV18 and TRBJ1-1, with no clear D. V was trimmed by 8 bases and J by 0 bases, leaving 13 bases between them. The germline V gene has CDR1 KGHSH and CDR2 LQKENI. This CDR3 is 14 amino acids long. This CDR3 is CASQPRGMNTEAFF. The CDR3 bases are TGTGCCAGCCAACCACGAGGGATGAACACTGAAGCTTTCTTT.

This chain links TRBV19 with TRBJ2-2; D possibly corresponds to TRBD1 (6 bases). Germline CDR1 LNHDA, CDR2 SQIVND (reference sequence). Trimming shortened V by 4 bases and J by 4 bases, and 19 bases separated the two germline ends. CDR3 length equals 17 residues. The CDR3 region is CASSNLGATRGTGELFF. Here the CDR3 DNA reads TGTGCCAGTAGTAATCTGGGGGCAACTCGTGGCACCGGGGAGCTGTTTTTT.

This clone was seen only once. The rearrangement uses TRBV24-1 and TRBJ2-3; TRBD1 agrees at 8 bases. Germline CDR1 and CDR2: KGHDR and SFDVKD. J was trimmed by 7 bases and V by 4 bases; bases with no gene match: 9. The CDR3 is made up of 15 amino acids. As DNA, the CDR3 is TGTGCCACCAGTGACTCCGGGACAGGAGGGCATACGCAGTATTTT. Protein sequence: CATSDSGTGGHTQYF.

The chain links TRBV28 to TRBJ1-2; D may be TRBD1 (6 bases). Deletions cut 5 bases from V and 4 bases from J, with 8 bases between. The CDR3 sequence is 12 residues long. Germline V gene sequence: CDR1 MDHEN, CDR2 SYDVKM. CDR3 nucleotides: TGTGCCAGCAGTCAGACAGGCTATGGCTACACCTTC. Its translation is CASSQTGYGYTF.

CDR3 region: CASSLEGTVLKKLFF. The CDR3 region has the DNA TGTGCCAGCAGCTTAGAAGGGACAGTTCTGAAAAAACTGTTTTTT. The chain is built from TRBV7-2 and TRBJ1-4; TRBD1 matches at 7 bases. V shed 1 base, J shed 9 bases, and the junction held 8 bases outside the gene matches. CDR1 is SGHTA and CDR2 is FQGNSA in the germline V gene. The CDR3 loop spans 15 amino acids.

This chain joins TRBV5-1 and TRBJ1-4; 8 bases are a match to TRBD1. Unmatched junction bases numbered 7, after V lost 4 bases and J lost 8 bases. Germline CDR1 is SGHRS and CDR2 is YFSETQ. The CDR3 covers 14 residues. In DNA, the CDR3 is TGCGCCAGCAGCCCGGGTGGACAGGGAGAAAAACTGTTTTTT. Encoded protein: CASSPGGQGEKLFF. The whole variable domain, remainder taken from reference TRBV5-1 and TRBJ1-4, is KAGVTQTPRYLIKTRGQQVTLSCSPISGHRSVSWYQQTPGQGLQFLFEYFSETQRNKGNFPGRFSGRQFSNSRSEMNVSTLELGDSALYLCASSPGGQGEKLFFGSGTQLSVL.